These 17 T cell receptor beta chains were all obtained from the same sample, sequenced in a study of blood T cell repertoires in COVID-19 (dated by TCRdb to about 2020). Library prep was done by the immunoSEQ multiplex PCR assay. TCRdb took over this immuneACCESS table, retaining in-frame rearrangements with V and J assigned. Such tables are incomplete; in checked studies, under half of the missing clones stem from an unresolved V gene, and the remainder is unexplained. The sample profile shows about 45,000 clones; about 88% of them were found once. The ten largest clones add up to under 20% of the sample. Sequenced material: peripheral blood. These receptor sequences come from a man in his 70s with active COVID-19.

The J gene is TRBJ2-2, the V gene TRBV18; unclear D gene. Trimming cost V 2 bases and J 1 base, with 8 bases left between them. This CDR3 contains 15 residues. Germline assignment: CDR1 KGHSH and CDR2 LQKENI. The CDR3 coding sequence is TGTGCCAGCTCACCAGTGGGCGAGAACACCGGGGAGCTGTTTTTT. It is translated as CASSPVGENTGELFF.

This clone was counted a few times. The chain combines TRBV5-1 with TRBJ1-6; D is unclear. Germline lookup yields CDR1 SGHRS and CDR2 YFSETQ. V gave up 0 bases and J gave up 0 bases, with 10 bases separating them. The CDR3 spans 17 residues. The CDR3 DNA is TGCGCCAGCAGCTTGGAAGACGGGAGCTCCTATAATTCACCCCTCCACTTT. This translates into CASSLEDGSSYNSPLHF. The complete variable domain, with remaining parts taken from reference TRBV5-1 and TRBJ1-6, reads KAGVTQTPRYLIKTRGQQVTLSCSPISGHRSVSWYQQTPGQGLQFLFEYFSETQRNKGNFPGRFSGRQFSNSRSEMNVSTLELGDSALYLCASSLEDGSSYNSPLHFGNGTRLTVT.

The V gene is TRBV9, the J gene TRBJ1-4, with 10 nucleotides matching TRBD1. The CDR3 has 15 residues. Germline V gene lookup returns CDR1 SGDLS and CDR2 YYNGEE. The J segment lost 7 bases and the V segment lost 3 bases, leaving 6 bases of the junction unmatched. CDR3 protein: CASSDLGQGSEKLFF. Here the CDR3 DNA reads TGTGCCAGCAGCGACTTGGGACAGGGGAGTGAAAAACTGTTTTTT.

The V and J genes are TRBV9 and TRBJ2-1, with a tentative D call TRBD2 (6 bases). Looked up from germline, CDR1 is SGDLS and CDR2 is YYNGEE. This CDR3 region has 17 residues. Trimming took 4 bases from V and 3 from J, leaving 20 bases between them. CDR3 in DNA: TGTGCCAGCAGCTCCCCCGGAGGGCAGGCTCGCTACAATGAGCAGTTCTTC. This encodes CASSSPGGQARYNEQFF.

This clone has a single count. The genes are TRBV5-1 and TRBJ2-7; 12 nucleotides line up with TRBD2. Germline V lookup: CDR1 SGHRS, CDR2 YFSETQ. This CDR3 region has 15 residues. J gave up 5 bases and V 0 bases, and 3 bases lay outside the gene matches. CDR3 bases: TGCGCCAGCAGCTTGGGACTAGCGGGAGTAGACGAGCAGTACTTC. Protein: CASSLGLAGVDEQYF.

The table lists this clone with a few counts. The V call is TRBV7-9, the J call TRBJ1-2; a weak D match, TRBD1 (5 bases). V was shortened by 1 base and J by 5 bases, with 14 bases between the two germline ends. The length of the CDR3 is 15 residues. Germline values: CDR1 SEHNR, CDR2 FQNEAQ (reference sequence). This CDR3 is CASSLEDRSLYGYTF. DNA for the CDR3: TGTGCCAGCAGCTTAGAAGACAGATCCCTATATGGCTACACCTTC.

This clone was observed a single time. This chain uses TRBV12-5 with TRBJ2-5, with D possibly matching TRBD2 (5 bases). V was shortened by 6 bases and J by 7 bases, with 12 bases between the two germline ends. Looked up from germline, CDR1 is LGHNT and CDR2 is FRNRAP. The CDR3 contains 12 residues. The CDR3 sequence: CASGLLGGTQYF. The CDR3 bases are TGTGCTAGTGGCCTCCTCGGAGGGACCCAGTACTTC.

The chain's CDR3 is CASSGGLRNTEAFF. The CDR3 DNA reads as TGTGCCAGCAGTGGGGGACTCAGGAACACTGAAGCTTTCTTT. The chain carries TRBV28 and TRBJ1-1; tentatively, D is TRBD1 (5 bases). Per germline, CDR1 MDHEN and CDR2 SYDVKM. This CDR3 region has 14 residues. Trimming pared 5 bases from V and 1 base from J, leaving 11 bases between.

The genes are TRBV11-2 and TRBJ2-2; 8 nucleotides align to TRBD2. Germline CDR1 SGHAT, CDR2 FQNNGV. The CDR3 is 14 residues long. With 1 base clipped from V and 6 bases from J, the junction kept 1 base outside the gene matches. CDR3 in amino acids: CASSLAGGPGELFF. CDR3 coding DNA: TGTGCCAGCAGCTTAGCGGGGGGGCCCGGGGAGCTGTTTTTT.

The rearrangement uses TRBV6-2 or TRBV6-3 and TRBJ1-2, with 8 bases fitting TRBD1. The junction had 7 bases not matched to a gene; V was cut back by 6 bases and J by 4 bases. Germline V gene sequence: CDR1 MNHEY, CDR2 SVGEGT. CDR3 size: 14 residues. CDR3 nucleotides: TGTGCCAGCAGCCCAGGACAGGGTCCCTATGGCTACACCTTC. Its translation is CASSPGQGPYGYTF.

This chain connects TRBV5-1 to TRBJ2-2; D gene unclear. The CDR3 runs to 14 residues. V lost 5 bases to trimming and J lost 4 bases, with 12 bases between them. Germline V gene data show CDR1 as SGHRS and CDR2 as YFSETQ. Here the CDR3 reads CASSIVPTTGELFF. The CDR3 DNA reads TGCGCCAGCAGTATAGTTCCAACCACCGGGGAGCTGTTTTTT.

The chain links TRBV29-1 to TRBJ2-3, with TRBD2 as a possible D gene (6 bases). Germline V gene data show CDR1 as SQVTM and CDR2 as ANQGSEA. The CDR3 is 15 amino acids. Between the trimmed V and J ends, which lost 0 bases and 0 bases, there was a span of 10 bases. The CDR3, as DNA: TGCAGCGTTGAAGATGCAGGGAGGAGCACAGATACGCAGTATTTT. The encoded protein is CSVEDAGRSTDTQYF.

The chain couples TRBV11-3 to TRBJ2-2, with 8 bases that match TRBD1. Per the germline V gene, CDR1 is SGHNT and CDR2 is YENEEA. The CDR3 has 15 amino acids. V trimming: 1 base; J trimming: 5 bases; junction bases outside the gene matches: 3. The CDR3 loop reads CASSLGQGATGELFF. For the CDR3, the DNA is TGTGCCAGCAGCTTAGGCCAGGGGGCGACCGGGGAGCTGTTTTTT.

The CDR3 coding sequence is TGCGCCAGCAGCTTAGGGACAGGGGCGAGGCAGCCCCAGCATTTT. Its protein is CASSLGTGARQPQHF. The V call is TRBV5-1, the J call TRBJ1-5; 10 nucleotides line up with TRBD1. Losses at the gene ends were 2 bases for V and 7 bases for J; bases not matched to a gene: 6. Per the germline V gene, CDR1 is SGHRS and CDR2 is YFSETQ. This CDR3 comprises 15 residues.

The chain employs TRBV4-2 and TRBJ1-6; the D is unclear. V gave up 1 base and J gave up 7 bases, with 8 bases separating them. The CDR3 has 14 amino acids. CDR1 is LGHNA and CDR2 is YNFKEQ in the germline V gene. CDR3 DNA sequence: TGTGCCAGCAGCCAAGCGAACAGAAATTCACCCCTCCACTTT. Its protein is CASSQANRNSPLHF.

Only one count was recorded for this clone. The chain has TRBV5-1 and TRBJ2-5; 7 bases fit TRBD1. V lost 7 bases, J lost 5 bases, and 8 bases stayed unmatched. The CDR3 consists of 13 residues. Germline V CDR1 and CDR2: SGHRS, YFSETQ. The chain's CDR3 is CASRKTGHETQYF. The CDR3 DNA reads TGCGCCAGCCGAAAGACAGGGCACGAGACCCAGTACTTC.

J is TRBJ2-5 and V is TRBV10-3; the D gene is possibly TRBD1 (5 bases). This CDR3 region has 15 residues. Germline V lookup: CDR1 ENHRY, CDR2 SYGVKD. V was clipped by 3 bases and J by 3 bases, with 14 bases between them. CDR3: CAISDPGLGKETQYF. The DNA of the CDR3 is TGTGCCATCAGTGATCCAGGGCTGGGCAAAGAGACCCAGTACTTC.